The T cell receptor beta chain under discussion was sequenced for a study of T cells in Graves' hyperthyroidism and ophthalmopathy. Amplified TCR beta CDR3 regions derived from RNA transcripts. The HTBI primer set served for first-round RT-PCR of the TCR CDR3. TCRdb reprocessed the multiplex PCR reads with MiXCR, giving one entry per CDR3 protein. This table has about 350,000 distinct CDR3 sequences, approximately 15% appearing once. Over 18 months, lack of ophthalmopathy progression marked Graves' hyperthyroidism as stable. From 9 to 10 ml of fresh peripheral blood, PBMCs were isolated. The source is a woman aged 25 to 39 with Graves' hyperthyroidism. Sequencing used blood.

DNA of the CDR3: TGCAGTGCCCCGACAGGCACGGAAAATTCACCCCTCCACTTT. Translating it yields CSAPTGTENSPLHF. The chain joins TRBV20-1 to TRBJ1-6, with D tentatively TRBD1 (6 bases). With 6 bases removed from V and 7 bases from J, the gap between germline ends came to 16 bases. This CDR3 is 14 amino acids long. Germline loops: CDR1 DFQATT, CDR2 SNEGSKA (reference sequence).